Following are 5 T cell receptor beta chains from one sample sequenced in a study of shared clonotypes between healthy human individuals. Sequenced by immunoSEQ multiplex PCR; TCRdb stores in-frame clones only, minus some. The data show over 700,000 clones, with over 60% seen just once and more than 1.5% held by the top ten. The sample consisted of memory CD4+ T cells sorted from blood. Documented subset: CD45RA-negative fraction. These receptors originate from a woman between 25 and 40 years old in good health.

The CDR3 region is CASSPLTGLPRTYEQYF. DNA of the CDR3: TGTGCCAGCAGCCCGCTGACAGGGCTCCCCAGAACCTACGAGCAGTACTTC. The gene calls are TRBV28 and TRBJ2-7; 7 bases map to TRBD1. CDR1 MDHEN and CDR2 SYDVKM come from the germline V gene. V gave up 6 bases and J gave up 2 bases; unmatched junction bases: 16. This CDR3 region has 17 residues. Supplemented by reference TRBV28 and TRBJ2-7, the full variable domain reads DVKVTQSSRYLVKRTGEKVFLECVQDMDHENMFWYRQDPGLGLRLIYFSYDVKMKEKGDIPEGYSVSREKKERFSLILESASTNQTSMYLCASSPLTGLPRTYEQYFGPGTRLTVT.

The chain couples TRBV11-3 to TRBJ2-7, with a possible D match to TRBD1 (5 bases). Germline V lookup: CDR1 SGHNT, CDR2 YENEEA. Trimming took 1 base from V and 7 from J, leaving 11 bases between them. The CDR3 length is 13 residues. The DNA for the CDR3 is TGTGCCAGCAGCTTAGGTGGACATAGAGAGCAGTACTTC. Translation gives CASSLGGHREQYF.

This clone came up a few times. This chain uses TRBV5-1 with TRBJ2-1, with 9 bases fitting TRBD1. Per the germline V gene, CDR1 is SGHRS and CDR2 is YFSETQ. After removal of 4 bases from V and 9 bases from J, the junction contained 11 bases not matched to a gene. This CDR3 contains 15 residues. For the CDR3, the DNA is TGCGCCAGCAGCCAAGGGACAGGGATGTGGGGTGAGCAGTTCTTC. It codes for CASSQGTGMWGEQFF.

In its sample, this clone was seen once. The chain uses TRBV5-8 and TRBJ2-7; unclear D gene. The CDR3 consists of 17 residues. V dropped 2 bases and J dropped 2 bases, with 20 bases sitting between them. Per germline, CDR1 SGHTS and CDR2 YDEGEE. The CDR3: CASSFYYSDGSPYEQYF. The CDR3 bases are TGTGCCAGCAGCTTCTACTATTCCGACGGGTCTCCCTACGAGCAGTACTTC.

The chain employs TRBV6-1 and TRBJ2-7, with a weak D call TRBD2 (6 bases). This CDR3 spans 12 amino acids. The germline V gene encodes CDR1 MNHNS and CDR2 SASEGT. Trimming stripped 7 bases from V and 2 bases from J, with 9 bases between. This CDR3 is CASTASAYEQYF. DNA for the CDR3: TGTGCCAGCACGGCTAGCGCCTACGAGCAGTACTTC.